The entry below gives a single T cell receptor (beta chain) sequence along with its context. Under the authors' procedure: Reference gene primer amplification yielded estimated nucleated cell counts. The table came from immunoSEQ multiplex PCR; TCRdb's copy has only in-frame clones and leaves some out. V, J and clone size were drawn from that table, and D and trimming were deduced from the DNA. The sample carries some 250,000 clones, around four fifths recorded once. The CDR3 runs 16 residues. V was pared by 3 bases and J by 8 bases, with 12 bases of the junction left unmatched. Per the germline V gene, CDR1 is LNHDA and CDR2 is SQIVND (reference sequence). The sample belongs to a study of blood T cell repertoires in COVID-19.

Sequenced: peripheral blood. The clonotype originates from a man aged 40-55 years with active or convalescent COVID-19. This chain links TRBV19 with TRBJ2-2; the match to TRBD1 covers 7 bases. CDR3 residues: CASSISPGQLTGELFF. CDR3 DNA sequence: TGTGCCAGTAGTATTTCCCCGGGACAGCTAACAGGGGAGCTGTTTTTT. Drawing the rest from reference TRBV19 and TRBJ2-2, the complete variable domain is DGGITQSPKYLFRKEGQNVTLSCEQNLNHDAMYWYRQDPGQGLRLIYYSQIVNDFQKGDIAEGYSVSREKKESFPLTVTSAQKNPTAFYLCASSISPGQLTGELFFGEGSRLTVL.